The sequence of this T cell receptor beta chain was determined in a study of blood T cell repertoires in COVID-19. At the level of the study: The United States, Italy and Spain were the sources of the acute and convalescent COVID-19 samples.

CDR1 and CDR2 from the germline V gene are LNHDA and SQIVND (reference sequence). This CDR3 is built from 14 residues. V lost 7 bases and J lost 8; bases outside the gene matches: 8. In the source study's methods: Estimation of nucleated cell counts relied on the amplification of reference gene primers. Repertoires were generated with immunoSEQ multiplex PCR, while TCRdb's copy carries only in-frame clones and drops some. D and trimming come from the DNA, and the V and J calls and clone size come from that table. In the table there are 350,000 to 450,000 clones, about 90% of which are singletons. The TCR originated in a man aged 40-50 years in a cohort exposed to, infected with or recovered from COVID-19 (not recorded which). Sequences were obtained from PBMCs or T cells enriched from blood (not recorded which). The V call is TRBV19, the J call TRBJ1-6, with 7 positions matching TRBD1. Here the CDR3 DNA reads TGTGCCAGTACCCGACAGGGAGGAGATTCACCCCTCCACTTT. This translates into CASTRQGGDSPLHF.